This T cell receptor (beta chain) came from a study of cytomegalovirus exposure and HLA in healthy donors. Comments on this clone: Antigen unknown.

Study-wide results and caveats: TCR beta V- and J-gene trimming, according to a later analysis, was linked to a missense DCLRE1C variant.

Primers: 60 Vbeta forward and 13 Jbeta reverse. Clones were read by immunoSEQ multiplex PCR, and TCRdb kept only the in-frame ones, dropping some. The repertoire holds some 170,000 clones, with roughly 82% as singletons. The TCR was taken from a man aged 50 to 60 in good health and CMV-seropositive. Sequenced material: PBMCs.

The CDR3 DNA reads TGTGCCAGCAGTCCCCGGACAGGGGATGTGGTAAACTATGGCTACACCTTC. Protein product: CASSPRTGDVVNYGYTF. J is TRBJ1-2 and V is TRBV27, with 9 bases fitting TRBD1. The ends lost 5 bases at V and 2 bases at J; junction bases unmatched: 12. Germline V gene lookup returns CDR1 MNHEY and CDR2 SMNVEV (reference sequence). This CDR3 comprises 17 residues.